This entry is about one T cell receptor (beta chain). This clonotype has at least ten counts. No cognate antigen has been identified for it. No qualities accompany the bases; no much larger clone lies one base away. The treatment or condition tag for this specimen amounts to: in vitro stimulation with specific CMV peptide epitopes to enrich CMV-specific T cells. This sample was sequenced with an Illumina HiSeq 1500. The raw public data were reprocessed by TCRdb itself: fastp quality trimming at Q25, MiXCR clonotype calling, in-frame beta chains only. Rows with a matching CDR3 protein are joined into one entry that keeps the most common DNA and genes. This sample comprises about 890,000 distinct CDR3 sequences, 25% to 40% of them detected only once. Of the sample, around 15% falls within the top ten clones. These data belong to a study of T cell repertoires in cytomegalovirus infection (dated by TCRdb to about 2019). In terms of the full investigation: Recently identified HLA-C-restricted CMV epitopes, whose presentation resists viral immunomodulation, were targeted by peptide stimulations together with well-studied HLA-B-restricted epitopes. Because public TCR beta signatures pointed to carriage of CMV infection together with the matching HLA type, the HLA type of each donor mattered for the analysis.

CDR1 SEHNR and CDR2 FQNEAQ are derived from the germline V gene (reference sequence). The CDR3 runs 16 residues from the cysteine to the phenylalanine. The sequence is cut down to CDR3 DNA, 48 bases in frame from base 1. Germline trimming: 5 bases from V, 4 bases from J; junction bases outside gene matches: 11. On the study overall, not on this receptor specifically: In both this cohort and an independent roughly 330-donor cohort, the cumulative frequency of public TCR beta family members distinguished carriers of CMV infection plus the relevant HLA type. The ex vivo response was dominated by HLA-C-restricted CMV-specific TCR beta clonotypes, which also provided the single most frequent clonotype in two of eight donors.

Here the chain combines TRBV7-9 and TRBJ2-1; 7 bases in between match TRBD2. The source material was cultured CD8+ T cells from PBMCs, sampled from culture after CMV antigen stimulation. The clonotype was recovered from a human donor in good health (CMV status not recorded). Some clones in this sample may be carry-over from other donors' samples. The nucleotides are TGTGCCAGCAGCCCTAGGGAGGGCAAGGAATACAATGAGCAGTTCTTC. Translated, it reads CASSPREGKEYNEQFF.